This T cell receptor (beta chain) derives from a study of CD8+ T cells in alopecia areata (dated by TCRdb to the late 2010s). With respect to the entire study: The treated patients took part in an open-label pilot trial in which moderate-to-severe alopecia areata was treated with oral tofacitinib at 5 to 10 mg twice daily. Patients on tofacitinib were biopsied at baseline and after 4 and 24 weeks of treatment, and several of the patients also had a later scalp biopsy. RNA was obtained with the PAXgene miRNA kit for fixed scalp, the miRNeasy kit for PBMCs, and the RNeasy kit for mouse skin. Scalp clonality was compared among normal scalp (n=4), patchy alopecia areata scalp (n=8), and alopecia totalis/universalis scalp (n=8). Tofacitinib was given for 6 to 18 months, followed by 6 months of follow-up off drug to assess delayed response and recurrence. The study used high-throughput TCRbeta sequencing to examine T cell clonal expansion in alopecia areata, in both the C3H/HeJ mouse model and human patients. On the human side, TCRbeta sequencing was run on scalp tissue and on sorted CD4+ and CD8+ peripheral blood T cells from healthy controls and from alopecia areata patients with either patchy or totalis/universalis disease. Disease severity in treated patients was measured with the SALT score, which quantifies the percentage of affected scalp surface area. TCRbeta CDR3 regions were amplified by immunoSEQ multiplex PCR using 35 Vbeta forward and 13 Jbeta reverse primers.

This clone has a handful of counts. Its binding antigen is unknown. No qualities accompany the bases; no much larger clone lies one base away. The library was built by means of the immunoSEQ multiplex PCR assay. To provide template for TCR sequencing, every sample had RNA extracted and reverse transcribed into cDNA. SuperScript III was used to make first-strand cDNA, primed with a 2:1 mix of oligo-dT and random hexamers. Amplification bias was assessed with a synthetic immune receptor repertoire, and residual bias was removed computationally. The authors' analysis ran thus. After raw reads were preprocessed to remove errors, the CDR3 was defined following IMGT conventions as running from the conserved cysteine to phenylalanine. To get clonality, Shannon entropy was normalized by log2 of the number of productive unique TCRs and the result was subtracted from 1. CD4 or CD8 identity of scalp clones was inferred by cross-referencing scalp TCRbeta sequences with sorted blood CD4 and CD8 repertoires. Held by TCRdb, this immuneACCESS table contains in-frame sequences only and omits some clones. Under half of the omission traces to an unresolved V gene where checked; the cause of the rest is unknown. V and J calls plus clone size are reproduced from that table; the DNA served to infer D and trimming. The sample table holds 210,000 or so clones, of which 66% were seen once. The top ten constitute 1% to 1.5% of the sample.

Deletion took 2 bases off V and 7 bases off J, with a span of 16 bases between the germline ends. Taken from the germline V gene, the CDR1 and CDR2 loops are SGDLS and YYNGEE. From cysteine to phenylalanine, the CDR3 is 14 amino acids long. The sequence is cut down to CDR3 DNA, 42 bases in frame from base 1. Interpreted using the paper, the treatment or condition label stands for: oral pan-JAK inhibitor, 5-10 mg twice daily. Lesional scalp punch biopsies and peripheral blood were collected from alopecia areata patients. After PBMCs were isolated by density centrifugation and stained for CD3, CD4 and CD8, a FACSAria was used to sort CD4+ and CD8+ T cells. Results the study describes overall, beyond this receptor: Because the treated cohort was small and included a single nonresponder, larger studies are needed to assess links between baseline CD8+ expansion and response. Many expanded lesional clones were found to persist in scalp and blood during tofacitinib treatment, and relapse after treatment cessation may be partly explained by this persistence. Shared TCR sequences between patients were less evident than in mice, which may be partly attributable to HLA diversity in the patient population. Compared with normal scalp, lesional scalp, particularly in alopecia totalis/universalis, had higher clonality and more expanded CD8+ clones, which suggests antigenic drive. Tofacitinib significantly lowered scalp clonality and the number of expanded CD8+ clones among the top 100 scalp clones. Scalp TCR repertoire analysis is complicated because resident alphabeta T cells in normal human skin are also sequenced, whereas mouse skin is dominated by gammadelta T cells.

This TCR came from a human donor with alopecia areata. The sample in question was CD4+ T cells sorted from blood, obtained between weeks 43 and 45, from a patient treated with tofacitinib. The V and J segments used are TRBV9 and TRBJ2-7, with the D gene uncertain. The nucleotides are TGTGCCAGCAGCGTCGATGTACGGCCCGGGGAGCAGTACTTC. Protein translation: CASSVDVRPGEQYF.